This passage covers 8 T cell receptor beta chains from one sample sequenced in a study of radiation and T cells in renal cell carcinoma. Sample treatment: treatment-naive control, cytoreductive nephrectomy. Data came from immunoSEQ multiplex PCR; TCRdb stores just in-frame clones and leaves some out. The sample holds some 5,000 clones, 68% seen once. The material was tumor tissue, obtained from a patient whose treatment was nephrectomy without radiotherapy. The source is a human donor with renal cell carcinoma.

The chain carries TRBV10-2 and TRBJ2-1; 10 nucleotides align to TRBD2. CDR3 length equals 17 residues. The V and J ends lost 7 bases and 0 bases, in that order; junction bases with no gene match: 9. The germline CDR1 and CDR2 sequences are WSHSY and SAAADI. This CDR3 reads CASTHPGLADSYNEQFF. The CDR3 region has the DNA TGCGCCAGCACCCATCCCGGACTAGCGGACTCCTACAATGAGCAGTTCTTC.

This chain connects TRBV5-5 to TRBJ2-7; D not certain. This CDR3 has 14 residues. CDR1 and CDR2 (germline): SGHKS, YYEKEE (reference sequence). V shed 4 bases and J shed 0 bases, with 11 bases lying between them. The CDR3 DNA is TGTGCCAGCAGCCCTTCAGCTCTCTCCTACGAGCAGTACTTC. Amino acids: CASSPSALSYEQYF.

This CDR3 reads CASSLLTGTNSPLHF. The CDR3 nucleotides read TGTGCCAGCAGCCTGTTGACAGGAACCAATTCACCCCTCCACTTT. The chain carries TRBV5-8 and TRBJ1-6; a possible D gene is TRBD1 (6 bases). V gave up 4 bases and J gave up 7 bases, with 15 bases separating them. This CDR3 region has 15 residues. Germline-derived CDR1 and CDR2 are SGHTS and YDEGEE.

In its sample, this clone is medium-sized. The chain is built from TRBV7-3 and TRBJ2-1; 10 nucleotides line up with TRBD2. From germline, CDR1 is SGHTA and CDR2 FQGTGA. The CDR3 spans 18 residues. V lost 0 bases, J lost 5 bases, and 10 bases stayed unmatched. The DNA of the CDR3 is TGTGCCAGCAGCTTAACGCCCCTAGCGGGAGCCAGGGACAATGAGCAGTTCTTC. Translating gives CASSLTPLAGARDNEQFF.

The DNA of the CDR3 is TGTGCCAGTAGTCCCCCGGGGACGAATGAAAAACTGTTTTTT. Encoded protein: CASSPPGTNEKLFF. The rearrangement uses TRBV19 and TRBJ1-4; D perhaps matches TRBD1 (5 bases). In germline, CDR1 is LNHDA, CDR2 SQIVND (reference sequence). The V and J ends lost 5 bases and 5 bases respectively, with 12 bases between them. The length of the CDR3 is 14 residues.

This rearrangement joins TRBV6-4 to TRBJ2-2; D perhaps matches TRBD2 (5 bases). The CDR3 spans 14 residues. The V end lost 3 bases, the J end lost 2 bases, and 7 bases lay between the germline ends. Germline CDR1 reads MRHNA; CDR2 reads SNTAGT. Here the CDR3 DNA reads TGTGCCAGCAGTGAAGGACTTAACACCGGGGAGCTGTTTTTT. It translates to CASSEGLNTGELFF.

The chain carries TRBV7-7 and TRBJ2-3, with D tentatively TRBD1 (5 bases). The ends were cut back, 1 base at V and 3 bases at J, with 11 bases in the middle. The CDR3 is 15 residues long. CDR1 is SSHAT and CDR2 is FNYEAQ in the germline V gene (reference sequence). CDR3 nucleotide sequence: TGTGCCAGCAGCTTAGGACAGAGAGCGACAGATACGCAGTATTTT. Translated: CASSLGQRATDTQYF.

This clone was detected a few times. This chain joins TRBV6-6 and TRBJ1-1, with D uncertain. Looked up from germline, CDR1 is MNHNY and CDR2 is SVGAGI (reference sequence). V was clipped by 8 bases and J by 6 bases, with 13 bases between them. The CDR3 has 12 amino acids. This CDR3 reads CASWAQGPEAFF. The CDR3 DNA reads TGTGCCAGCTGGGCCCAAGGCCCTGAAGCTTTCTTT.